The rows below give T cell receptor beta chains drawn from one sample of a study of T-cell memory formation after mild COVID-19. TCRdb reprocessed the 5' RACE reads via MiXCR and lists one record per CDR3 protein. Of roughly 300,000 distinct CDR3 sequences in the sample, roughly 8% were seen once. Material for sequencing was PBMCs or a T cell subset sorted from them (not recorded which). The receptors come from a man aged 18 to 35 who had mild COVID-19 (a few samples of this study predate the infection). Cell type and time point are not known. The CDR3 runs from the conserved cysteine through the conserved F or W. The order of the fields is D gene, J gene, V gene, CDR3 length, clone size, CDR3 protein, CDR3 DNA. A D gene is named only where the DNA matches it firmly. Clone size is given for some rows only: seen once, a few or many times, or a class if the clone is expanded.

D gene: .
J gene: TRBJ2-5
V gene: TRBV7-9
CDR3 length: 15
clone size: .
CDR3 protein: CASSARPVEEETQYF
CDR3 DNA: TGTGCCAGCAGCGCCCGCCCCGTGGAGGAAGAGACCCAGTACTTC

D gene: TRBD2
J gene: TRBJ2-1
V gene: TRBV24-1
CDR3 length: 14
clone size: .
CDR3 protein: CATSATSGRMGQFF
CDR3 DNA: TGTGCCACCAGTGCGACTAGCGGGAGAATGGGGCAGTTCTTC

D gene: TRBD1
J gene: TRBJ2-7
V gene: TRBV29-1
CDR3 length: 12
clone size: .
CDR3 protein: CSVQQGSREQYF
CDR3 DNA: TGCAGCGTCCAACAGGGGTCGCGGGAGCAGTACTTC

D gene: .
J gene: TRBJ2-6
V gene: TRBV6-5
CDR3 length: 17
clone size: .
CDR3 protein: CASSYRGPFTGANVLTF
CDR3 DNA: TGTGCCAGCAGTTACAGGGGCCCGTTTACTGGGGCCAACGTCCTGACTTTC

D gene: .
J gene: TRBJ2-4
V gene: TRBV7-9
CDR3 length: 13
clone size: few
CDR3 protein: CASSPWSTNIQYF
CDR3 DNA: TGTGCCAGCAGCCCGTGGTCGACAAACATTCAGTACTTC

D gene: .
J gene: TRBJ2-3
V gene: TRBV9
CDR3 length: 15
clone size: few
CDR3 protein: CASSVEGDSTDTQYF
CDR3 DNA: TGTGCCAGCAGCGTAGAGGGCGACAGCACAGATACGCAGTATTTT

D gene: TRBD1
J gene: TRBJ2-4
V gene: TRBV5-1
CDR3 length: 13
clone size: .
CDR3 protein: CASSVGQGDIQYF
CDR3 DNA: TGCGCCAGCAGCGTTGGACAGGGAGACATTCAGTACTTC

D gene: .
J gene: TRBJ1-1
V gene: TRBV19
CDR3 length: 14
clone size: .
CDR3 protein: CASSARILNTEAFF
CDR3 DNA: TGTGCCAGTAGTGCTCGTATCCTGAACACTGAAGCTTTCTTT

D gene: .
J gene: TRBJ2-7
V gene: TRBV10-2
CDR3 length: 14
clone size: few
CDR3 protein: CASREDADSYEQYF
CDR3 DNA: TGCGCCAGCAGGGAGGACGCTGACTCCTACGAGCAGTACTTC

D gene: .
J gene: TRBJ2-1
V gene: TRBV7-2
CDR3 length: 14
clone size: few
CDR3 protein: CASSGRGIRGEQFF
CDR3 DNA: TGTGCCAGCAGCGGGAGGGGGATACGCGGTGAGCAGTTCTTC

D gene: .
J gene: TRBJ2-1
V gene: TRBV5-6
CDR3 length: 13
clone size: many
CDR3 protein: CASSHLRVNEQFF
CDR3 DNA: TGTGCCAGCAGCCACCTCAGGGTCAATGAGCAGTTCTTC

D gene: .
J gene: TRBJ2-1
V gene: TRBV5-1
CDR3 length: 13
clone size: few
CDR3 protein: CASSLFGRVEQFF
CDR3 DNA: TGCGCCAGCAGCTTGTTCGGGCGCGTTGAGCAGTTCTTC

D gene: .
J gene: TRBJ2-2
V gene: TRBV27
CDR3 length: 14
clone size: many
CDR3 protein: CASSEDRNTGELFF
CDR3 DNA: TGTGCCAGCAGTGAAGACAGGAACACCGGGGAGCTGTTTTTT

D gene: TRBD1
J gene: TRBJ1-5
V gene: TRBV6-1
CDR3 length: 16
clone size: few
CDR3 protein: CASSVTPGTEFKPQHF
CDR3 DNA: TGTGCCAGCAGTGTCACCCCCGGGACAGAATTCAAGCCCCAGCATTTT

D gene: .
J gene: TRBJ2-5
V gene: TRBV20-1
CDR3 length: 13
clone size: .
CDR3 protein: CSARSPSQETQYF
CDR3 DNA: TGCAGTGCTAGGTCCCCGAGCCAAGAGACCCAGTACTTC

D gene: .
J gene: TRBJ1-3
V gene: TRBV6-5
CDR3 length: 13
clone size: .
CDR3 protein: CASSPEVGNTIYF
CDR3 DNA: TGTGCCAGCAGTCCAGAAGTTGGAAACACCATATATTTT

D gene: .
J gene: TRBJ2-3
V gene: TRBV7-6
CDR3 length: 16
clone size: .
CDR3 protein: CASSLDAGPGTDTQYF
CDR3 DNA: TGTGCCAGCAGCTTAGACGCGGGCCCCGGCACAGATACGCAGTATTTT

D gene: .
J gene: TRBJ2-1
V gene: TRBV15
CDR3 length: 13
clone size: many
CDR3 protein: CATSLASANEQFF
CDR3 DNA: TGTGCCACCAGCCTAGCCAGTGCGAATGAGCAGTTCTTC

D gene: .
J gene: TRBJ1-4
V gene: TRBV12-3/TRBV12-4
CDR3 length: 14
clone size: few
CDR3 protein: CASSRMGSIEKLFF
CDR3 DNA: TGTGCCAGCAGTAGGATGGGCTCAATAGAAAAACTGTTTTTT

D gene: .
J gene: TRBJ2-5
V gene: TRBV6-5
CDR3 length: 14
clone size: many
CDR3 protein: CASSRTAYAETQYF
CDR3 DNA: TGTGCCAGCAGCCGGACAGCCTACGCAGAGACCCAGTACTTC

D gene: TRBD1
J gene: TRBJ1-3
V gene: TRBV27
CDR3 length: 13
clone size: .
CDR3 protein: CASSLGQGAAIYF
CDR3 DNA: TGTGCCAGCAGTTTAGGCCAGGGGGCGGCCATATATTTT

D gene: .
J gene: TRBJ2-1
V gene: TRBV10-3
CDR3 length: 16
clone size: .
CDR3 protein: CAISESTRAPQGEQFF
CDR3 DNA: TGTGCCATCAGTGAGTCGACTCGGGCCCCCCAGGGTGAGCAGTTCTTC

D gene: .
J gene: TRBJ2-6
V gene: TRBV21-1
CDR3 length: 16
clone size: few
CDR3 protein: CAGGTGYTSGANVLTF
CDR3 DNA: TGTGCCGGAGGGACAGGGTATACTTCTGGGGCCAACGTCCTGACTTTC

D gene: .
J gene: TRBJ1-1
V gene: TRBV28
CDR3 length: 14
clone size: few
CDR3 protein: CASSSWVRDTEAFF
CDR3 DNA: TGTGCCAGCAGTTCTTGGGTGAGGGACACTGAAGCTTTCTTT

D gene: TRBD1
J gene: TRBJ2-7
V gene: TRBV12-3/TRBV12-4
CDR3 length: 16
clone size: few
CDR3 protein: CASSSHKTGDSYEQYF
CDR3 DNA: TGTGCCAGCAGTTCCCATAAAACAGGGGACAGTTACGAGCAGTACTTC

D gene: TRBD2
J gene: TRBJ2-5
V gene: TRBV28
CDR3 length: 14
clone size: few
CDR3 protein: CASGPSGGLETQYF
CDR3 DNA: TGTGCCAGCGGCCCCAGCGGGGGGCTGGAGACCCAGTACTTC

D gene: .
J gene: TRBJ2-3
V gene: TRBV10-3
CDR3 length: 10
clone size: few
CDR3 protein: CAIGTDTQYF
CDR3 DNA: TGTGCCATCGGGACAGATACGCAGTATTTT

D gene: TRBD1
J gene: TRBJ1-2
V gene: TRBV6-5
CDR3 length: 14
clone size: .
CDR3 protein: CASKLGQDLYGYTF
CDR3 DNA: TGTGCCAGCAAGCTAGGACAGGATCTCTATGGCTACACCTTC

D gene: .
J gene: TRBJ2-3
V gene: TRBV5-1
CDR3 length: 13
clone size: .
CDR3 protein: CASRAESTDTQYF
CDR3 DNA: TGCGCCAGCAGAGCGGAAAGCACAGATACGCAGTATTTT

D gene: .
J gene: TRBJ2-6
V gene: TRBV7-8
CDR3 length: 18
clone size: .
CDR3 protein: CASSSYRDTVSGANVLTF
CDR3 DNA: TGTGCCAGCAGCTCCTACCGGGACACGGTCTCTGGGGCCAACGTCCTGACTTTC

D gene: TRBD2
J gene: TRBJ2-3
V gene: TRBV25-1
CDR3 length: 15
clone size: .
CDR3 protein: CASRGGEVLRDTQYF
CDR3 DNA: TGTGCCAGCAGGGGGGGGGAGGTGCTTAGGGATACGCAGTATTTT

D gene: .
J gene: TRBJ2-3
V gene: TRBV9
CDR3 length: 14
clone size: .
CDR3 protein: CASSASSYTDTQYF
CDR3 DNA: TGTGCCAGCAGCGCCAGCAGCTACACAGATACGCAGTATTTT

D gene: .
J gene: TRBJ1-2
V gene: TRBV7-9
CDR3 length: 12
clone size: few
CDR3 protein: CASSLRAYGYTF
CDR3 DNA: TGTGCCAGCAGCCTCCGGGCCTATGGCTACACCTTC

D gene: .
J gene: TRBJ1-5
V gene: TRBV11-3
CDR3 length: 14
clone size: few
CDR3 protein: CASSDQQENQPQHF
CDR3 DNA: TGTGCCAGCAGCGACCAGCAGGAGAATCAGCCCCAGCATTTT

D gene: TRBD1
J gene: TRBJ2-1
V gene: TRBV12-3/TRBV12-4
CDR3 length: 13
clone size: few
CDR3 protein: CASSLTGVHEQFF
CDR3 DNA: TGTGCCAGCAGCCTGACAGGGGTTCATGAGCAGTTCTTC

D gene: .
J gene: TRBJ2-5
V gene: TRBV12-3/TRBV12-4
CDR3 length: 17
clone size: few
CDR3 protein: CASSPPPGTPTRETQYF
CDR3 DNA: TGTGCCAGCAGTCCCCCGCCAGGGACGCCGACACGGGAGACCCAGTACTTC

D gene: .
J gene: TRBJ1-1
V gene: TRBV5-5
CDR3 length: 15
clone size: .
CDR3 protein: CASSFFTQGNTEAFF
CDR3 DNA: TGTGCCAGCAGCTTTTTCACACAGGGGAACACTGAAGCTTTCTTT

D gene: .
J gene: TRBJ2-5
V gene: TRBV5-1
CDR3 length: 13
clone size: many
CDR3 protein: CASSNQGSETQYF
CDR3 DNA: TGCGCCAGCAGCAATCAGGGATCGGAGACCCAGTACTTC

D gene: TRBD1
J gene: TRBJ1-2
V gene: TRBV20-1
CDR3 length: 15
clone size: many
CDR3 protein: CSARDSARGNYGYTF
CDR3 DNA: TGCAGTGCTAGAGATTCGGCCAGGGGGAACTATGGCTACACCTTC

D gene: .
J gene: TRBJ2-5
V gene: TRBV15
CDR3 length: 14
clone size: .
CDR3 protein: CATSRWKDQETQYF
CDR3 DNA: TGTGCCACCAGCAGGTGGAAGGATCAAGAGACCCAGTACTTC

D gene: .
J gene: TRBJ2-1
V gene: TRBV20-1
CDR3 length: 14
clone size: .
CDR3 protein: CSASLRKGSNEQFF
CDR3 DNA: TGCAGTGCTAGTCTTAGAAAGGGAAGCAATGAGCAGTTCTTC

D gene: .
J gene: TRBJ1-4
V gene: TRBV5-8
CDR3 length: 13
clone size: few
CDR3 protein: CASSLRIGEKLFF
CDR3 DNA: TGTGCCAGCAGCTTGCGTATAGGGGAAAAACTGTTTTTT

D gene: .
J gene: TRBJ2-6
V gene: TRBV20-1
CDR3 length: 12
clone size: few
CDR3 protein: CSAIGTTNVLTF
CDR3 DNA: TGCAGTGCTATTGGGACGACCAACGTCCTGACTTTC

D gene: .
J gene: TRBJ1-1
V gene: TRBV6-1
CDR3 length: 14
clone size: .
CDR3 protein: CASSGLGRQLWTFF
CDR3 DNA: TGTGCCAGCAGTGGGCTCGGTCGTCAGCTTTGGACTTTCTTT

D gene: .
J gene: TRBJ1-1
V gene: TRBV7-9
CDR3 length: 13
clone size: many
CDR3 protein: CASSPTTGPLAFF
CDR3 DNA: TGTGCCAGCAGCCCCACGACGGGCCCTTTGGCTTTCTTT

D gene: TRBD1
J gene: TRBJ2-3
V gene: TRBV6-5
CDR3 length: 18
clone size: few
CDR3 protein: CATKNRDRGWGGTDTQYF
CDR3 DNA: TGTGCCACCAAAAACCGGGACAGGGGTTGGGGGGGCACAGATACGCAGTATTTT